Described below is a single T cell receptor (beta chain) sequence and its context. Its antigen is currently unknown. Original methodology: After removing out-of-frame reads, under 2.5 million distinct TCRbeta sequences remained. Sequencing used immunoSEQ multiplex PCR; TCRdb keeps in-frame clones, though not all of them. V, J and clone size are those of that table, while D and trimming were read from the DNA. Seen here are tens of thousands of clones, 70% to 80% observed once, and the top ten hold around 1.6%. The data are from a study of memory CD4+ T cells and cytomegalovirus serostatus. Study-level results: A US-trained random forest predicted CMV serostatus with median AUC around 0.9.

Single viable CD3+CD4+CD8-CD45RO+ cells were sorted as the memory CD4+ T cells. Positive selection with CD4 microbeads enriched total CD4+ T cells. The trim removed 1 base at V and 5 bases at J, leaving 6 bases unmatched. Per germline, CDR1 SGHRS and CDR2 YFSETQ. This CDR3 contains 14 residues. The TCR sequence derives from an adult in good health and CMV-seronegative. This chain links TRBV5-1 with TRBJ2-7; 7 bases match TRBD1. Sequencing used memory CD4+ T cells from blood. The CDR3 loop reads CASSLTDREHEQYF. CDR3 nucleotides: TGCGCCAGCAGCTTGACTGACAGGGAGCACGAGCAGTACTTC.